This is a list of T cell receptor beta chains from one sample in a study of blood T cells in healthy people across ages. TCRdb ran MiXCR on the 5' RACE reads and lists one entry per CDR3 protein. The sample has 1.8 million or so distinct CDR3 sequences, about 39% seen once. What was sequenced was blood. The receptors stem from a human donor in good health. CDR3s include the opening cysteine and the closing phenylalanine or tryptophan. Each record gives: V gene, J gene, CDR3 protein.

>TRBV6-2/TRBV6-3|TRBJ2-7
CASSYRLVLYEQYF
>TRBV3-1|TRBJ2-7
CASSQAGLGSWQYF
>TRBV4-1|TRBJ1-1
CASSQRQGLKGAEAFF
>TRBV7-3|TRBJ1-2
CASSLGQGSGGYTF
>TRBV10-3|TRBJ1-4
CAISDPDVWNEKLFF
>TRBV30|TRBJ1-2
CAWSEPGDGYTF
>TRBV9|TRBJ2-1
CASTTDYNEQFF
>TRBV14|TRBJ2-3
CASSPTRGILDTQYF
>TRBV10-3|TRBJ1-1
CAISKGAPRELNTEAFF
>TRBV28|TRBJ2-7
CASRLGGGYEQYF
>TRBV9|TRBJ2-3
CASNGGGYSTDARYF
>TRBV4-2|TRBJ1-4
CASSPAPATNEKLFF
>TRBV25-1|TRBJ2-1
CASTEWGTGDNEQFF
>TRBV20-1|TRBJ2-1
CSAPASDNEQFF
>TRBV14|TRBJ2-1
CASSQVRDPLDYNEQFF
>TRBV27|TRBJ1-2
CASSLRGAGYGYTF
>TRBV5-1|TRBJ1-2
CASSPEGAQGYTF
>TRBV20-1|TRBJ2-3
CSAQDLSTDTQYF
>TRBV20-1|TRBJ1-1
CSARDLGLPTEAFF
>TRBV4-3|TRBJ1-2
CASSQLYPGKDGYTF
>TRBV6-2/TRBV6-3|TRBJ2-7
CASSYSPPTDGPYEQYF
>TRBV2|TRBJ1-2
CASSPAGGYYGYTF
>TRBV7-2|TRBJ1-2
CASSPALGYTF
>TRBV5-6|TRBJ1-2
CASSLANRGSGPYGYTF
>TRBV20-1|TRBJ2-7
CSASSSGASYEQYF
>TRBV29-1|TRBJ2-7
CSVLGKDANDEQYF
>TRBV9|TRBJ2-1
CASSVRPTNNNEQFF
>TRBV7-2|TRBJ1-2
CASSLEADPTGYTF
>TRBV28|TRBJ2-5
CASSARTGGSETQYF
>TRBV20-1|TRBJ2-3
CSASKASGSDTQYF
>TRBV12-3/TRBV12-4|TRBJ1-5
CASSSTRQDSNQPQHF
>TRBV6-2/TRBV6-3|TRBJ2-7
CASSSNVIRALSYEQYF
>TRBV2|TRBJ1-1
CASSEREEEIGTEAFF
>TRBV6-1|TRBJ2-5
CASSLATGTGGYQETQYF
>TRBV6-5|TRBJ1-5
CASSYVADEPQHF
>TRBV4-1|TRBJ2-1
CASSQLTGGSYNEQFF
>TRBV10-3|NA
CAVNGDITYEQYF
>TRBV6-6|TRBJ2-1
CASSYRRSTQYNEQFF
>TRBV4-1|TRBJ1-1
CASSQDSFLGTEAFF
>TRBV29-1|TRBJ2-2
CSASRGTNTGELFF
>TRBV6-2/TRBV6-3|TRBJ2-2
CASTMPHAGDPTGELFF
>TRBV6-5|TRBJ2-3
CASSRDYPSTDTQYF
>TRBV9|TRBJ2-2
CASSVENTGELFF
>TRBV12-3/TRBV12-4|TRBJ1-2
CASSLRLFGHYGYTF
>TRBV20-1|TRBJ1-2
CSAHTAGQGAEWGYGYTF
>TRBV5-1|TRBJ2-3
CASSGDLTALRTDTQYF
>TRBV4-2|TRBJ2-7
CASSQDRAEEQYF
>TRBV6-6|TRBJ2-3
CASIHAAGTRVRDTQYF
>TRBV7-9|TRBJ2-7
CASSSPDRSQYEQYF
>TRBV12-3/TRBV12-4|TRBJ1-2
CASSLSRPYNNYGYTF
>TRBV12-5|TRBJ1-4
CASGSGPSTNEKLFF
>TRBV7-8|TRBJ2-2
CASSLAVWELFF
>TRBV20-1|TRBJ2-7
CSAGRTDRYEQYF
>TRBV20-1|TRBJ2-5
CSANGDSDRDSGTQYF
>TRBV12-3/TRBV12-4|TRBJ1-2
CASKRTGEGYTF
>TRBV7-2|TRBJ2-5
CASSLVSGQGETQYF
>TRBV24-1|TRBJ1-2
CATSDRIDYGYTF
>TRBV3-1|TRBJ1-5
CASSQGTGGDQPQHF
>TRBV4-3|TRBJ2-7
CASSQGDNPFYEQYF
>TRBV11-2|TRBJ1-3
CASRRAWESGNTIYF